This entry is about one TCR beta chain. CDR1 is SGHNT and CDR2 is YENEEA in the germline V gene. The CDR3 loop spans 16 amino acids. After removal of 4 bases from V and 3 bases from J, the junction contained 1 base not matched to a gene. All recovered Cohort 3 donors got two negative PCRs, got clearance, or saw symptom resolution. This table comes from immunoSEQ multiplex PCR, and its TCRdb copy is limited to in-frame clones, with some not included. The sample lists 250,000 to 350,000 clones, about 85% occurring once. These data are taken from a study of blood T cell repertoires in COVID-19. The chain couples TRBV11-3 to TRBJ2-2; 14 nucleotides line up with TRBD2. The source of this sequence is a woman between 50 and 59 years old who had recovered from COVID-19. What was sequenced was PBMCs or T cells enriched from blood (not recorded which). The CDR3 loop is CASSSGLAGDTGELFF. The DNA of the CDR3 is TGTGCCAGCAGCTCGGGACTAGCGGGAGACACCGGGGAGCTGTTTTTT.